Following are 25 T cell receptor beta chains from one sample sequenced in a study of T cell responses to AZD1222 COVID-19 vaccine. Assay: immunoSEQ multiplex PCR; the TCRdb copy retains only in-frame clones and omits some. This sample has some 150,000 clones; approximately 90% occur once, and the top ten carry over 3%. The source was peripheral blood, collected on day 0 of AZD1222 vaccination. These TCRs come from an adult in good health.

The chain has TRBV10-3 and TRBJ2-2; D not resolved. The CDR3 length is 14 residues. V lost 2 bases, J lost 8 bases, and 12 bases lay in between. Germline V gene lookup returns CDR1 ENHRY and CDR2 SYGVKD. The CDR3 DNA reads as TGTGCCATCAGTGAGCCGCTGGCCGGAGGGGAGCTGTTTTTT. It translates to CAISEPLAGGELFF.

The chain couples TRBV5-1 to TRBJ2-3; D unclear. V lost 1 base and J 2 bases, leaving 5 bases between the germline ends. Looked up from germline, CDR1 is SGHRS and CDR2 is YFSETQ. This CDR3 comprises 13 residues. The DNA of the CDR3 is TGCGCCAGCAGCTTGTCCTACACAGATACGCAGTATTTT. Translating it yields CASSLSYTDTQYF.

V and J are TRBV27 and TRBJ2-3; TRBD2 matches 14 bases. This CDR3 comprises 14 residues. V was clipped by 6 bases and J by 7 bases; unmatched bases: 3. Germline V gene lookup returns CDR1 MNHEY and CDR2 SMNVEV (reference sequence). The CDR3 loop is CASRGTSGSYTQYF. CDR3 nucleotides: TGTGCCAGCAGGGGGACTAGCGGGAGTTATACGCAGTATTTT.

This rearrangement joins TRBV19 to TRBJ1-2, with TRBD1 matching over 11 bases. The CDR3 has 16 residues. V trimming: 3 bases; J trimming: 6 bases; junction bases outside the gene matches: 9. Germline V gene sequence: CDR1 LNHDA, CDR2 SQIVND (reference sequence). The DNA of the CDR3 is TGTGCCAGTAGTATTCGGTCGGGACAGGGGGTTCATGGCTACACCTTC. Its translation is CASSIRSGQGVHGYTF.

This rearrangement joins TRBV5-1 to TRBJ2-7; tentatively, D is TRBD2 (6 bases). Trimming pared 5 bases from V and 10 bases from J, leaving 19 bases between. From germline, CDR1 is SGHRS and CDR2 YFSETQ. The CDR3 has 13 residues. Written as DNA, the CDR3 is TGCGCCAGCAGTGTTGGCAGTTTGGGGGGACAGTACTTC. Encoded protein: CASSVGSLGGQYF.

DNA of the CDR3: TGTGCCAGTAGTATTGGCTCGTTTGGGGCCGGGGAGCTGTTTTTT. Its protein is CASSIGSFGAGELFF. This chain joins TRBV19 and TRBJ2-2; D unresolved. The CDR3 is 15 amino acids. Germline V gene lookup returns CDR1 LNHDA and CDR2 SQIVND (reference sequence). The germline V and J ends were trimmed by 3 bases and 6 bases, with 14 bases remaining between them.

This clone was found once. CDR3 amino acids: CASSYSKVEAFF. Written as DNA, the CDR3 is TGTGCCAGCAGTTACTCGAAGGTAGAAGCTTTCTTT. The chain combines TRBV6-2 or TRBV6-3 with TRBJ1-1, with D unclear. CDR1 and CDR2 from the germline V gene are MNHEY and SVGEGT. V lost 0 bases, J lost 8 bases, and 7 bases lay in between. The CDR3 length is 12 residues.

The rearrangement uses TRBV12-5 and TRBJ1-6; tentative D call: TRBD1 (5 bases). The length of the CDR3 is 14 residues. With 7 bases removed from V and 10 bases from J, the gap between germline ends came to 17 bases. In germline, CDR1 is LGHNT, CDR2 FRNRAP. This chain's CDR3 is CASAQNLGESPLHF. CDR3 in DNA: TGTGCTAGTGCCCAAAACCTGGGGGAATCACCCCTCCACTTT.

This rearrangement joins TRBV11-3 to TRBJ2-1; D is possibly TRBD2 (7 bases). CDR3 size: 16 residues. V lost 0 bases and J 2 bases, leaving 11 bases between the germline ends. Germline loops: CDR1 SGHNT, CDR2 YENEEA. The chain's CDR3 is CASSLDGGATYNEQFF. The CDR3 nucleotides are TGTGCCAGCAGCTTAGATGGGGGGGCCACCTACAATGAGCAGTTCTTC.

The chain employs TRBV4-3 and TRBJ2-5; 9 nucleotides agree with TRBD1. The CDR3 covers 16 residues. Trimming took 4 bases from V and 5 from J; bases not matched to a gene: 11. The germline gives CDR1 LGHNA, CDR2 YSLEER. CDR3 DNA sequence: TGCGCCAGCAGCCGAGGGCTACAGGGGGCGGAGGAGACCCAGTACTTC. Protein: CASSRGLQGAEETQYF.

The chain couples TRBV5-1 to TRBJ2-7, with 8 bases that match TRBD1. From germline, CDR1 is SGHRS and CDR2 YFSETQ. The CDR3 is 14 residues long. Trimming cost V 3 bases and J 5 bases; bases outside gene matches: 7. The chain's CDR3 is CASSYGQGTDEQYF. The DNA of the CDR3 is TGCGCCAGCAGCTACGGACAGGGAACCGACGAGCAGTACTTC. Supplemented by reference TRBV5-1 and TRBJ2-7, the full variable domain reads KAGVTQTPRYLIKTRGQQVTLSCSPISGHRSVSWYQQTPGQGLQFLFEYFSETQRNKGNFPGRFSGRQFSNSRSEMNVSTLELGDSALYLCASSYGQGTDEQYFGPGTRLTVT.

The chain has TRBV7-3 and TRBJ2-7; D might be TRBD1 (5 bases). The CDR3 is made up of 16 amino acids. In germline, CDR1 is SGHTA, CDR2 FQGTGA. V was clipped by 0 bases and J by 3 bases, with 15 bases between them. DNA for the CDR3: TGTGCCAGCAGCTTAACCAGGGTAACAGGATTCTACGAGCAGTACTTC. Its protein is CASSLTRVTGFYEQYF.

The chain joins TRBV10-1 to TRBJ2-1; TRBD1 matches 8 bases. This CDR3 region has 15 residues. Trimming removed 6 bases from V and 6 bases from J; junction bases left unmatched: 10. CDR1 and CDR2 (germline): WNHNN, SYGVQD (reference sequence). The chain's CDR3 is CASSPGQGFGNEQFF. CDR3 DNA sequence: TGCGCCAGCAGCCCCGGACAGGGCTTTGGCAATGAGCAGTTCTTC.

The rearrangement joins TRBV27 to TRBJ1-5; D gene unclear. V was pared by 7 bases and J by 7 bases, with 29 bases between. Per the germline V gene, CDR1 is MNHEY and CDR2 is SMNVEV (reference sequence). The CDR3 loop spans 18 amino acids. The CDR3 nucleotides are TGTGCCAGCACCCCTCAGACTCCGGGATTGGGGTCCTCGCAGCCCCAGCATTTT. Protein: CASTPQTPGLGSSQPQHF.

The chain has TRBV29-1 and TRBJ2-3, with D unresolved. CDR1 is SQVTM, CDR2 ANQGSEA, per germline. The CDR3 spans 15 residues. V lost 1 base and J lost 4, with 15 bases in between. CDR3 residues: CSVEVYGSAADTQYF. CDR3 nucleotides: TGCAGCGTTGAAGTCTACGGAAGCGCGGCAGATACGCAGTATTTT.

The V gene is TRBV11-2, the J gene TRBJ1-2, with D possibly being TRBD1 (5 bases). The CDR3 has 14 residues. Between the trimmed V and J ends, which lost 1 base and 4 bases, there was a span of 10 bases. Germline V gives CDR1 SGHAT, CDR2 FQNNGV. The DNA of the CDR3 is TGTGCCAGCAGCTTAGCAACAGGATCCTATGGCTACACCTTC. As protein: CASSLATGSYGYTF. The full variable domain, with the rest looked up from reference TRBV11-2 and TRBJ1-2, is EAGVAQSPRYKIIEKRQSVAFWCNPISGHATLYWYQQILGQGPKLLIQFQNNGVVDDSQLPKDRFSAERLKGVDSTLKIQPAKLEDSAVYLCASSLATGSYGYTFGSGTRLTVV.

J is TRBJ1-1 and V is TRBV7-2; perhaps TRBD1 as D (5 bases). Germline CDR1 and CDR2: SGHTA and FQGNSA. There are 14 residues in the CDR3. The ends were cut back, 3 bases at V and 5 bases at J, with 13 bases in the middle. The CDR3 sequence is CASSLMHKGTEAFF. In DNA, the CDR3 is TGTGCCAGCAGCTTGATGCATAAGGGGACTGAAGCTTTCTTT.

This chain joins TRBV7-9 and TRBJ1-2; D is unclear. This CDR3 has 14 residues. CDR1 and CDR2 (germline): SEHNR, FQNEAQ (reference sequence). The ends were cut back, 1 base at V and 6 bases at J, with 12 bases in the middle. CDR3 nucleotides: TGTGCCAGCAGCTTAGAGCTCCTTAAGGATGGCTACACCTTC. It specifies CASSLELLKDGYTF.

In this sample, this clone turned up a few times. V and J are TRBV6-2 or TRBV6-3 and TRBJ2-1, with 9 bases that match TRBD2. The CDR3 covers 15 residues. Germline lookup yields CDR1 MNHEY and CDR2 SVGEGT. With V trimmed by 6 bases and J by 6 bases, 9 bases remained unmatched. Here the CDR3 reads CASSLTSGPINEQFF. DNA for the CDR3: TGTGCCAGCAGCCTCACTAGCGGGCCTATCAATGAGCAGTTCTTC.

The chain recombines TRBV27 with TRBJ2-2; D is possibly TRBD1 (6 bases). Germline V gene lookup returns CDR1 MNHEY and CDR2 SMNVEV (reference sequence). This CDR3 is built from 17 residues. V shed 5 bases and J shed 5 bases, with 21 bases lying between them. Here the CDR3 DNA reads TGTGCCAGCAGTCTACAGGGCCGTAACCGAAGAACCGGGGAGCTGTTTTTT. Encoded protein: CASSLQGRNRRTGELFF.

The chain couples TRBV18 to TRBJ1-2; D uncertain. CDR3 length: 15 residues. V was cut by 2 bases and J by 5 bases, with 15 bases left in between. Per the germline V gene, CDR1 is KGHSH and CDR2 is LQKENI. CDR3 DNA sequence: TGTGCCAGCTCACCAACCGACGGAGGGTTATATGGCTACACCTTC. This translates into CASSPTDGGLYGYTF.

Details on this clone: The sample holds other DNA sequences that translate to the same CDR3. The rearrangement links TRBV11-3 to TRBJ1-1; D unresolved. Germline V lookup: CDR1 SGHNT, CDR2 YENEEA. The CDR3 contains 13 residues. V shed 3 bases and J shed 0 bases, with 5 bases lying between them. As DNA, the CDR3 is TGTGCCAGCAGCTTGCGTATGAACACTGAAGCTTTCTTT. It specifies CASSLRMNTEAFF.

The genes are TRBV10-3 and TRBJ2-7, with 11 positions matching TRBD1. The CDR3 loop spans 14 amino acids. CDR1 and CDR2 from the germline V gene are ENHRY and SYGVKD. The V segment lost 4 bases and the J segment 2 bases; nucleotides outside the gene matches: 1. The CDR3 DNA is TGTGCCATCAGTGGGGACAGGGGGACCTACGAGCAGTACTTC. Protein sequence: CAISGDRGTYEQYF.

The CDR3 loop reads CASSLRPGQGAQYEQYF. Here the CDR3 DNA reads TGCGCCAGCAGCCTAAGGCCGGGACAGGGGGCACAGTACGAGCAGTACTTC. The V gene is TRBV4-1, the J gene TRBJ2-7, with 12 bases fitting TRBD1. The CDR3 is 17 amino acids. CDR1 is MGHRA, CDR2 YSYEKL, per germline. V trimming: 4 bases; J trimming: 4 bases; junction bases outside the gene matches: 11.

The V gene is TRBV7-8, the J gene TRBJ1-5; no definite D call. The V gene lost 0 bases and the J gene lost 6 bases, with 6 bases spanning the gap. The CDR3 extends over 13 amino acids. Per germline, CDR1 SGHVS and CDR2 FQNEAQ. The CDR3 region has the DNA TGTGCCAGCAGCTTAGCGGACGGTCAGCCCCAGCATTTT. Translating gives CASSLADGQPQHF. Drawing the rest from reference TRBV7-8 and TRBJ1-5, the complete variable domain is GAGVSQSPRYKVAKRGQDVALRCDPISGHVSLFWYQQALGQGPEFLTYFQNEAQLDKSGLPSDRFFAERPEGSVSTLKIQRTQQEDSAVYLCASSLADGQPQHFGDGTRLSIL.